This T cell receptor (beta chain) is from a study of blood T cell repertoires in COVID-19. Background on the study: In each case, the material was cDNA or gDNA derived from T cells, B-cell-depleted T cells, or PBMCs.

TCRdb's table, derived via immunoSEQ multiplex PCR, lists solely in-frame clones and lacks some. The top ten clones hold approximately 3% of a sample with roughly 26,000 clones, about 90% of them seen once. CDR3 length: 17 amino acids. J lost 3 bases, V lost 0 bases, and 6 bases had no gene match. The germline V gene encodes CDR1 KGHDR and CDR2 SFDVKD. Sample: peripheral blood. The chain links TRBV24-1 to TRBJ2-1; 8 nucleotides match TRBD1. This TCR was recovered from a human donor in a cohort sampled during active COVID-19. In DNA, the CDR3 is TGTGCCACCAGTGATTTGGACCAGGGGGCAGGCTACAATGAGCAGTTCTTC. Translated, it gives CATSDLDQGAGYNEQFF.